The 18 T cell receptor beta chains given below trace back to one sample, sequenced in a study of blood T cell repertoires in COVID-19. Sequenced by immunoSEQ multiplex PCR; TCRdb stores in-frame clones only, minus some. The sample has 40,000 to 50,000 clones, 65% to 90% seen once. Sequencing was carried out using peripheral blood. Every receptor here comes from a woman of 80 years or more with acute or convalescent COVID-19.

The V and J genes are TRBV5-4 and TRBJ2-3; 11 positions match TRBD2. J gave up 5 bases and V 2 bases, and 13 bases lay outside the gene matches. Germline loops: CDR1 SGHNT, CDR2 YYREEE (reference sequence). The CDR3 has 18 residues. The CDR3 sequence is CASSFLAGVAGGRDTQYF. The CDR3 DNA reads as TGTGCCAGCAGCTTTCTAGCCGGGGTAGCGGGGGGGAGAGATACGCAGTATTTT. The full variable domain, completed using reference TRBV5-4 and TRBJ2-3, is ETGVTQSPTHLIKTRGQQVTLRCSSQSGHNTVSWYQQALGQGPQFIFQYYREEENGRGNFPPRFSGLQFPNYSSELNVNALELDDSALYLCASSFLAGVAGGRDTQYFGPGTRLTVL.

This sequence joins TRBV7-2 and TRBJ2-2, with TRBD2 identical over 7 bases. The germline gives CDR1 SGHTA, CDR2 FQGNSA. The V and J ends lost 6 bases and 3 bases, in that order; junction bases with no gene match: 10. This CDR3 is 16 amino acids long. The CDR3 DNA sequence: TGTGCCAGCAGAGGCCCTAGCGGAGTAGACACCGGGGAGCTGTTTTTT. Translating gives CASRGPSGVDTGELFF.

The chain combines TRBV5-4 with TRBJ2-1, with TRBD1 matching over 9 bases. The CDR3 spans 15 residues. Germline V CDR1 and CDR2: SGHNT, YYREEE (reference sequence). The V gene end was trimmed by 7 bases and the J gene end by 3 bases; junction bases not matched to a gene: 8. The CDR3 spells CASQSPGQGYNEQFF. CDR3 nucleotides: TGTGCCAGCCAATCTCCGGGACAGGGCTACAATGAGCAGTTCTTC. Together with reference TRBV5-4 and TRBJ2-1, the CDR3 gives the full variable domain: ETGVTQSPTHLIKTRGQQVTLRCSSQSGHNTVSWYQQALGQGPQFIFQYYREEENGRGNFPPRFSGLQFPNYSSELNVNALELDDSALYLCASQSPGQGYNEQFFGPGTRLTVL.

This clone showed up just a few times. The genes are TRBV3-1 (or the pseudogene TRBV3-2) and TRBJ1-1; TRBD1 agrees at 7 bases. The CDR3 extends over 11 amino acids. With V trimmed by 7 bases and J by 7 bases, 3 bases remained unmatched. Per the germline V gene, CDR1 is LGHDT and CDR2 is YNNKEL (reference sequence). The CDR3 sequence: CASKGAGEAFF. For the CDR3, the DNA is TGTGCCAGCAAGGGGGCGGGTGAAGCTTTCTTT.

The J gene is TRBJ1-5, the V gene TRBV7-9; the match to TRBD1 covers 7 bases. V lost 3 bases and J lost 2; bases outside the gene matches: 4. The CDR3 runs 15 residues. Germline V gene lookup returns CDR1 SEHNR and CDR2 FQNEAQ (reference sequence). The CDR3 sequence is CASSLSGTGNQPQHF. The CDR3 bases are TGTGCCAGCAGCTTGTCTGGGACAGGCAATCAGCCCCAGCATTTT.

The chain employs TRBV6-5 and TRBJ1-2; no clear D. V was clipped by 10 bases and J by 5 bases, with 14 bases between them. The CDR3 contains 12 residues. The germline CDR1 and CDR2 sequences are MNHEY and SVGAGI. CDR3 DNA: TGTGCCACCGGGAGACCTGAATATGGCTACACCTTC. This sequence encodes CATGRPEYGYTF.

This clone is a singleton in its sample. This chain uses TRBV3-1 (or the pseudogene TRBV3-2) with TRBJ2-6; tentative D call: TRBD1 (6 bases). V shed 4 bases and J shed 5 bases, with 12 bases lying between them. Germline V gives CDR1 LGHDT, CDR2 YNNKEL (reference sequence). CDR3 size: 15 residues. The CDR3 loop reads CASSLTTGWANVLTF. The CDR3 nucleotides are TGTGCCAGCAGCCTCACGACAGGTTGGGCCAACGTCCTGACTTTC.

This clone showed up just once. The chain employs TRBV5-1 and TRBJ1-2, with a possible D match to TRBD1 (6 bases). The germline V gene has CDR1 SGHRS and CDR2 YFSETQ. The germline V and J ends were trimmed by 4 bases and 6 bases, with 13 bases remaining between them. The CDR3 is 13 amino acids. CDR3: CASSIGQIHGYTF. The CDR3, as DNA: TGCGCCAGCAGCATCGGACAGATTCATGGCTACACCTTC.

The chain has TRBV28 and TRBJ1-2, with 9 bases matching TRBD1. The CDR3 has 15 amino acids. Unmatched junction bases numbered 4, after V lost 1 base and J lost 4 bases. The V gene's germline CDR1 is MDHEN and CDR2 SYDVKM. Here the CDR3 reads CASSLSGTGTYGYTF. CDR3 DNA sequence: TGTGCCAGCAGTTTATCCGGGACAGGGACCTATGGCTACACCTTC.

V is TRBV7-2 and J is TRBJ1-5; perhaps TRBD1 as D (5 bases). Germline V gives CDR1 SGHTA, CDR2 FQGNSA. The CDR3 runs 13 residues. The V gene lost 5 bases and the J gene lost 5 bases, with 10 bases spanning the gap. For the CDR3, the DNA is TGTGCCAGCAGCCTGGGGGGTGATCAGCCCCAGCATTTT. Amino acid sequence: CASSLGGDQPQHF.

This rearrangement joins TRBV5-1 to TRBJ1-1, with unresolved D. CDR3 length: 15 amino acids. The germline V gene has CDR1 SGHRS and CDR2 YFSETQ. V lost 0 bases, J lost 5 bases, and 14 bases lay in between. The CDR3 DNA reads as TGCGCCAGCAGCTTGGTGGTGGCAGGAGGGACTGAAGCTTTCTTT. Translating it yields CASSLVVAGGTEAFF.

This chain connects TRBV2 to TRBJ1-6; TRBD1 matches at 10 bases. V shed 7 bases and J 7 bases; nucleotides not matched to a gene: 1. Germline V gene lookup returns CDR1 SNHLY and CDR2 FYNNEI. The CDR3 runs 13 residues. As DNA, the CDR3 is TGTGCCAGCAAGGGACAGGGGAATTCACCCCTCCACTTT. Translating gives CASKGQGNSPLHF.

This clone has only one observation. This sequence joins TRBV7-6 and TRBJ2-1; possible D gene TRBD1, 6 bases. The CDR3 covers 15 residues. Trimming took 5 bases from V and 8 from J, leaving 19 bases between them. Germline V gene lookup returns CDR1 SGHVS and CDR2 FNYEAQ. Here the CDR3 reads CASSPRLGADHEQFF. As DNA, the CDR3 is TGTGCCAGCAGCCCCAGGCTGGGGGCTGACCATGAGCAGTTCTTC.

The chain uses TRBV7-6 and TRBJ2-5; perhaps TRBD1 as D (5 bases). Germline CDR1 is SGHVS and CDR2 is FNYEAQ. This CDR3 contains 17 residues. The V end was cut by 6 bases, the J end by 4 bases, with 24 bases between. The DNA of the CDR3 is TGTGCCAGCAGTCCCCCTCCCCGGCAGGGCATGAGAGAGACCCAGTACTTC. This gives the protein CASSPPPRQGMRETQYF.

The chain carries TRBV5-1 and TRBJ2-5; TRBD1 might be the D (6 bases). Germline lookup yields CDR1 SGHRS and CDR2 YFSETQ. Trimming pared 4 bases from V and 9 bases from J, leaving 22 bases between. CDR3 length: 15 residues. CDR3 loop: CASSGQTGAEGAQYF. The CDR3 nucleotides are TGCGCCAGCAGCGGACAGACAGGCGCCGAAGGGGCCCAGTACTTC.

The V and J genes are TRBV7-3 and TRBJ2-1, with D perhaps matching TRBD2 (7 bases). Per the germline V gene, CDR1 is SGHTA and CDR2 is FQGTGA. V was shortened by 2 bases and J by 6 bases, with 20 bases between the two germline ends. There are 17 residues in the CDR3. This CDR3 reads CASSLGPPGGAGNEQFF. CDR3 DNA sequence: TGTGCCAGCAGCTTAGGACCTCCGGGGGGCGCAGGCAATGAGCAGTTCTTC.

The genes are TRBV5-4 and TRBJ2-7, with D possibly TRBD1 on 5 matching bases. This CDR3 has 12 amino acids. The germline V and J ends were trimmed by 2 bases and 4 bases, with 7 bases remaining between them. The germline V gene has CDR1 SGHNT and CDR2 YYREEE (reference sequence). This CDR3 reads CASSFKGYEQYF. The CDR3 DNA is TGTGCCAGCAGCTTTAAGGGGTACGAGCAGTACTTC.

The chain is built from TRBV2 and TRBJ1-3, with a possible D match to TRBD1 (6 bases). CDR1 is SNHLY, CDR2 FYNNEI, per germline. Trimming took 8 bases from V and 0 from J, leaving 20 bases between them. The CDR3 sequence is 17 residues long. CDR3 residues: CASEGEGNFFSGNTIYF. The CDR3 coding sequence is TGTGCCAGCGAGGGGGAGGGGAACTTTTTCTCTGGAAACACCATATATTTT.